The 12 T cell receptor beta chains given below trace back to one sample, sequenced in a study of shared clonotypes between healthy human individuals. The method was immunoSEQ multiplex PCR; TCRdb's version includes in-frame clones alone and lacks a portion of them. Here the sample spans 2 million to 3 million clones, roughly 93% being singletons. Sequenced sample: naive CD4+ T cells from PBMCs. The subset was: CD45RA+ positively selected. The receptors here all came from a man aged 18 to 29 in good health. Some clones in this sample may be carry-over from other donors' samples.

The V call is TRBV6-5, the J call TRBJ1-6; possible D gene TRBD1, 5 bases. The germline V gene encodes CDR1 MNHEY and CDR2 SVGAGI. V gave up 2 bases and J gave up 7 bases, with 12 bases separating them. The CDR3 length is 15 residues. CDR3 DNA: TGTGCCAGCAGTTACGTCAGGCGGGACAATTCACCCCTCCACTTT. Translated: CASSYVRRDNSPLHF.

This chain connects TRBV28 to TRBJ2-7; tentative D call: TRBD1 (5 bases). Germline values: CDR1 MDHEN, CDR2 SYDVKM. CDR3 length: 14 residues. Trimming shortened V by 4 bases and J by 4 bases, and 14 bases separated the two germline ends. DNA for the CDR3: TGTGCCAGCAGTTCCCGGACACCTCGGTACGAGCAGTACTTC. Protein sequence: CASSSRTPRYEQYF.

The chain couples TRBV7-9 to TRBJ2-7, with 8 bases identical to TRBD2. There are 17 residues in the CDR3. Trimming removed 2 bases from V and 2 bases from J; junction bases left unmatched: 11. The V gene's germline CDR1 is SEHNR and CDR2 FQNEAQ (reference sequence). CDR3 residues: CASSLPAGGGGPYEQYF. The CDR3 coding sequence is TGTGCCAGCAGCTTACCCGCGGGAGGTGGGGGACCCTACGAGCAGTACTTC.

The rearrangement links TRBV4-2 to TRBJ2-2, with 10 bases lining up with TRBD2. The J segment lost 5 bases and the V segment lost 0 bases, leaving 9 bases of the junction unmatched. The CDR3 spans 18 residues. The germline CDR1 and CDR2 sequences are LGHNA and YNFKEQ. CDR3 region: CASSQDPLAGERTGELFF. In nucleotides, the CDR3 is TGTGCCAGCAGCCAAGATCCCCTAGCGGGAGAGAGGACCGGGGAGCTGTTTTTT.

The V and J genes are TRBV10-2 and TRBJ1-2; possible D gene TRBD1, 5 bases. This CDR3 has 13 residues. Germline assignment: CDR1 WSHSY and CDR2 SAAADI. Trimming stripped 8 bases from V and 5 bases from J, with 15 bases between. As DNA, the CDR3 is TGCGCCAGCGCCCGGGACGTTCCTTATGGCTACACCTTC. This encodes CASARDVPYGYTF.

The V call is TRBV9, the J call TRBJ1-2; a weak D match, TRBD1 (5 bases). V dropped 5 bases and J dropped 4 bases, with 12 bases sitting between them. The CDR3 sequence is 13 residues long. CDR1 is SGDLS, CDR2 YYNGEE, per germline. CDR3 bases: TGTGCCAGCAGTACGACAGAGAGCTATGGCTACACCTTC. Encoded protein: CASSTTESYGYTF.

With regard to this clone: In the same sample, other DNA sequences code for this CDR3. The V call is TRBV5-1, the J call TRBJ2-1; perhaps TRBD2 as D (5 bases). The V end lost 2 bases, the J end lost 2 bases, and 11 bases lay between the germline ends. The CDR3 has 15 residues. CDR1 is SGHRS, CDR2 YFSETQ, per germline. For the CDR3, the DNA is TGCGCCAGCAGCTTTATCGCGGGCCCCTACAATGAGCAGTTCTTC. Translated: CASSFIAGPYNEQFF.

The gene calls are TRBV29-1 and TRBJ2-2, with 11 bases that match TRBD2. The CDR3 is made up of 16 amino acids. Per the germline V gene, CDR1 is SQVTM and CDR2 is ANQGSEA. Here the CDR3 reads CSAQLAGEGNTGELFF. DNA for the CDR3: TGCAGTGCCCAACTAGCGGGGGAAGGGAACACCGGGGAGCTGTTTTTT.

V gene TRBV4-1 combines with J gene TRBJ1-1, with D maybe TRBD1 (5 bases). Germline CDR1 is MGHRA and CDR2 is YSYEKL. Trimming left V 0 bases short and J 0 bases short, with 17 bases between. This CDR3 contains 18 residues. CDR3 sequence: CASSQDRRQGYMNTEAFF. In DNA, the CDR3 is TGCGCCAGCAGCCAAGATCGACGGCAGGGTTACATGAACACTGAAGCTTTCTTT.

The rearrangement uses TRBV6-1 and TRBJ1-2; D gene unclear. The V and J ends lost 2 bases and 0 bases respectively, with 13 bases between them. CDR3 length: 16 residues. The germline V gene has CDR1 MNHNS and CDR2 SASEGT. The CDR3 here is CASSETRTAANYGYTF. For the CDR3, the DNA is TGTGCCAGCAGTGAAACTCGGACCGCAGCTAACTATGGCTACACCTTC.

In its sample, this clone was seen once. The V call is TRBV28, the J call TRBJ1-5; TRBD1 is a possible D gene (5 bases). V lost 3 bases and J 0 bases, leaving 15 bases between the germline ends. Germline V gene lookup returns CDR1 MDHEN and CDR2 SYDVKM. The CDR3 loop spans 17 amino acids. CDR3 DNA sequence: TGTGCCAGCAGTTTCCGACCTCCAGGGTATAGCAATCAGCCCCAGCATTTT. Translated: CASSFRPPGYSNQPQHF.

V usage is TRBV7-2 and J usage is TRBJ2-1; 10 nucleotides align to TRBD2. The trim removed 3 bases at V and 13 bases at J, leaving 9 bases unmatched. Germline-derived CDR1 and CDR2 are SGHTA and FQGNSA. This CDR3 has 14 residues. The CDR3, as DNA: TGTGCCAGCAGCTTTTCCACTAGCGGGAACCCCCAGTTCTTC. It codes for CASSFSTSGNPQFF.